This T cell receptor (beta chain) was sequenced for a study of cytomegalovirus exposure and HLA in healthy donors. Study-wide points: DRB1 had the most TCR associations and HLA-C the fewest, a later analysis found, with rates varying by HLA locus.

Trimming removed 0 bases from V and 0 bases from J, with 9 bases in between. This CDR3 has 16 residues. Germline lookup yields CDR1 SGHNT and CDR2 YYREEE (reference sequence). With 60 Vbeta and 13 Jbeta primers, the PCR was carried out. Here immunoSEQ multiplex PCR was the method, and the copy in TCRdb shows in-frame clones only, minus some. The sample has under 150,000 clones; around two thirds are singletons. This clone was observed once. The antigen is not known. Participants comprised healthy donors of bone marrow. The rearrangement uses TRBV5-4 and TRBJ2-2; D might be TRBD2 (6 bases). This clonotype was sampled from a human donor in good health. Sequencing input: PBMCs. Here the CDR3 reads CASSLASASNTGELFF. In DNA, the CDR3 is TGTGCCAGCAGCTTGGCTAGCGCATCGAACACCGGGGAGCTGTTTTTT.